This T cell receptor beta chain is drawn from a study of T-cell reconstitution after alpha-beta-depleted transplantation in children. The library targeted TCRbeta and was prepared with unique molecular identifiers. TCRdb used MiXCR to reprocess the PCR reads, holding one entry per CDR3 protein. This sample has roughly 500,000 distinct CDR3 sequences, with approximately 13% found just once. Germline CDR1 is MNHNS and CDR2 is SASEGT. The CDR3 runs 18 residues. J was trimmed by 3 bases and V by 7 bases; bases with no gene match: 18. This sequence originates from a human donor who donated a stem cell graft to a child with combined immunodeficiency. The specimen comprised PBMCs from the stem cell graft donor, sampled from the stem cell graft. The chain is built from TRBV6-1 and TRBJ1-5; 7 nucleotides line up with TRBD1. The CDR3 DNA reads TGTGCCAGCAAACCACAACCAGGGGGAGCTAGGGACAATCAGCCCCAGCATTTT. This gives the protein CASKPQPGGARDNQPQHF.